A single sample gave rise to the 8 T cell receptor beta chains below, sequenced in a study of blood T cell repertoires in COVID-19 (dated by TCRdb to 2018 to 2021). Library preparation used the immunoSEQ multiplex PCR assay. TCRdb holds this immuneACCESS table with in-frame rearrangements only. Some clones are missing; in checked studies, unresolved V genes explain under half, and the rest has no known cause. This sample lists roughly 280,000 clones; 65% to 90% were detected once. Roughly 2% of the sample rests with the top ten. Sequenced material: peripheral blood. All receptors derive from a man younger than 40 with active or convalescent COVID-19.

The V call is TRBV5-6, the J call TRBJ1-2; D unresolved. This CDR3 is 13 amino acids long. Trimming cost V 4 bases and J 7 bases, with 14 bases left between them. CDR1 and CDR2 (germline): SGHDT, YYEEEE. The CDR3 loop reads CASSPPLSRGYTF. The DNA for the CDR3 is TGTGCCAGCAGCCCGCCCCTTTCGCGTGGCTACACCTTC.

The chain combines TRBV10-2 with TRBJ1-2; 7 bases agree with TRBD1. J was trimmed by 0 bases and V by 7 bases; bases with no gene match: 5. CDR1 and CDR2 from the germline V gene are WSHSY and SAAADI. The CDR3 runs to 14 residues. The CDR3 DNA follows: TGCGCCAGCAATGAAGGGACAGCTAACTATGGCTACACCTTC. Its protein product is CASNEGTANYGYTF.

The J gene is TRBJ1-5, the V gene TRBV6-2 or TRBV6-3; D unclear. Between the trimmed V and J ends, which lost 2 bases and 5 bases, there was a span of 13 bases. Looked up from germline, CDR1 is MNHEY and CDR2 is SVGEGT. This CDR3 spans 15 amino acids. CDR3 nucleotides: TGTGCCAGCAGTTACGTAAGGCACAGTTATCAGCCCCAGCATTTT. Residues: CASSYVRHSYQPQHF.

The CDR3 region is CSVGVNTEAFF. The CDR3 DNA reads TGCAGCGTTGGCGTAAACACTGAAGCTTTCTTT. The rearrangement links TRBV29-1 to TRBJ1-1; D is ambiguous. CDR1 and CDR2 (germline): SQVTM, ANQGSEA. This CDR3 spans 11 amino acids. V was clipped by 4 bases and J by 2 bases, with 5 bases between them.

This CDR3 reads CASSSPLAGTDTQYF. CDR3 coding DNA: TGTGCCAGCAGCTCCCCGTTAGCAGGCACAGATACGCAGTATTTT. The rearrangement uses TRBV7-2 and TRBJ2-3; D ambiguous. V was trimmed by 4 bases and J by 1 base, leaving 12 bases between them. Germline loops: CDR1 SGHTA, CDR2 FQGNSA. CDR3 length: 15 amino acids.

The chain has TRBV3-1 (or the pseudogene TRBV3-2) and TRBJ2-2, with a tentative D call TRBD1 (7 bases). Germline V gene lookup returns CDR1 LGHDT and CDR2 YNNKEL (reference sequence). The length of the CDR3 is 18 residues. Trimming pared 0 bases from V and 4 bases from J, leaving 18 bases between. CDR3 sequence reads: CASSQDYPGGTVTGELFF. CDR3 coding DNA: TGTGCCAGCAGCCAAGATTACCCCGGCGGGACAGTCACCGGGGAGCTGTTTTTT.

The V call is TRBV9, the J call TRBJ2-7, with a tentative D call TRBD1 (6 bases). V was pared by 6 bases and J by 2 bases, with 21 bases between. The germline V gene has CDR1 SGDLS and CDR2 YYNGEE. The CDR3 spans 16 residues. CDR3 nucleotide sequence: TGTGCCAGCACCCCAAATGACAGGAAAAATCCCTACGAGCAGTACTTC. Its protein product is CASTPNDRKNPYEQYF.

The chain carries TRBV7-8 and TRBJ2-5; D gene unclear. V shed 2 bases and J shed 2 bases, with 6 bases lying between them. CDR1 and CDR2 (germline): SGHVS, FQNEAQ. This CDR3 spans 13 amino acids. CDR3 in amino acids: CASSLLEQETQYF. In DNA, the CDR3 is TGTGCCAGCAGCTTATTAGAGCAAGAGACCCAGTACTTC.